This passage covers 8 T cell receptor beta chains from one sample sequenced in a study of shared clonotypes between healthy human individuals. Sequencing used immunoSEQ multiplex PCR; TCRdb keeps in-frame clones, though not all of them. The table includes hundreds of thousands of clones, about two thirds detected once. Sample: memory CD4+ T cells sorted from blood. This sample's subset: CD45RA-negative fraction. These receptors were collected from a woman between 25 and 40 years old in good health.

The DNA for the CDR3 is TGCGCCAGCAGCCAAGACTGGACCGCGGGGATGTATGAGCAGTTCTTC. This sequence encodes CASSQDWTAGMYEQFF. The chain is built from TRBV4-1 and TRBJ2-1, with D perhaps TRBD2 (6 bases). The V end was cut by 0 bases, the J end by 8 bases, with 17 bases between. The CDR3 runs 16 residues. Germline V gene lookup returns CDR1 MGHRA and CDR2 YSYEKL.

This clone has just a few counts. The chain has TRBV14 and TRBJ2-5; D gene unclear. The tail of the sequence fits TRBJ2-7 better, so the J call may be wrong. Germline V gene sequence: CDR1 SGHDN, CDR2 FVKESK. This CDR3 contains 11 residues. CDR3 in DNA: TGTGCCAGCAGTCGAGAATACGAGCAGTACTTC. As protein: CASSREYEQYF.

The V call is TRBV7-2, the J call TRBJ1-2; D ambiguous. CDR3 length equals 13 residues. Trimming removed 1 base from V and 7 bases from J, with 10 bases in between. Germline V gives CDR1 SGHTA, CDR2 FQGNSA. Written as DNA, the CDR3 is TGTGCCAGCAGCTTAGTATTGGGATCTGGCTACACCTTC. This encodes CASSLVLGSGYTF.

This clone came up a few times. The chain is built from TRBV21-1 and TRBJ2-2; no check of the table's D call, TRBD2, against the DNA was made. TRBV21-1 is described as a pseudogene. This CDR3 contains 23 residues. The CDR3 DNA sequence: TGTGCCAGCAGCAAAGTATTTAGAAACGGGACTAGCGGGAAGAATTCGAACACCGGGGAGCTGTTTTTT. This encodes CASSKVFRNGTSGKNSNTGELFF.

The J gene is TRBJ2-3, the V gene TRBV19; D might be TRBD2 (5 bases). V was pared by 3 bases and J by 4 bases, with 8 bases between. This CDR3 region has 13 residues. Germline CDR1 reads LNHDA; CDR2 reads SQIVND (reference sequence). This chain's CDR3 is CASSISRADTQYF. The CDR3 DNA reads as TGTGCCAGTAGTATTTCGAGGGCAGATACGCAGTATTTT.

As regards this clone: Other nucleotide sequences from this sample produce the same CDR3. CDR3 nucleotides: TGTGCCAGCAGTCTGTCTGGAAACACCATATATTTT. It specifies CASSLSGNTIYF. The chain uses TRBV28 and TRBJ1-3; D not certain. The CDR3 extends over 12 amino acids. V lost 5 bases and J 1 base, leaving 3 bases between the germline ends. The V gene's germline CDR1 is MDHEN and CDR2 SYDVKM.

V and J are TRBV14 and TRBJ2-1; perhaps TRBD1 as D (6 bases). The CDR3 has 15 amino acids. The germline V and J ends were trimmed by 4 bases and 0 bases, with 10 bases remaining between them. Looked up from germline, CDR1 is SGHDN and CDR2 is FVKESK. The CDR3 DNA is TGTGCCAGCAGCCGAGGACAGAGCTCCTACAATGAGCAGTTCTTC. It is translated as CASSRGQSSYNEQFF.

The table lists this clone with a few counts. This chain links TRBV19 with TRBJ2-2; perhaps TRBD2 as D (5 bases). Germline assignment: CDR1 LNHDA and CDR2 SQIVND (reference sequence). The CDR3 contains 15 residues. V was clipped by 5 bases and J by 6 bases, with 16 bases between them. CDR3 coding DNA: TGTGCCAGTAGTCCTCGGGGAGAGTCAGCCGGGGAGCTGTTTTTT. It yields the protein CASSPRGESAGELFF. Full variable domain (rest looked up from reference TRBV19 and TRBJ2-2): DGGITQSPKYLFRKEGQNVTLSCEQNLNHDAMYWYRQDPGQGLRLIYYSQIVNDFQKGDIAEGYSVSREKKESFPLTVTSAQKNPTAFYLCASSPRGESAGELFFGEGSRLTVL.